The next 31 T cell receptor beta chains were all read from a single sample in a study of T cells in Graves' hyperthyroidism and ophthalmopathy. Researchers amplified the TCR beta CDR3 regions from RNA transcripts. The HTBI primer set drove a first-round RT-PCR of the TCR CDR3. MiXCR was run by TCRdb on the multiplex PCR reads, yielding one entry per CDR3 protein. The sample contains 400,000 to 550,000 distinct CDR3 sequences, about 15% of which appear only once. Sample: blood. Receptors originate from a woman aged 18-29 years with Graves' hyperthyroidism.

This clonotype appeared many times. This chain links TRBV3-1 with TRBJ2-2; 12 nucleotides align to TRBD1. J lost 6 bases, V lost 4 bases, and 9 bases had no gene match. The CDR3 totals 17 residues. Per germline, CDR1 LGHDT and CDR2 YNNKEL (reference sequence). The CDR3 nucleotides read TGTGCCAGCAGCCCCCCGTCGGGACAGGGGGCTTCCGGGGAGCTGTTTTTT. Translating gives CASSPPSGQGASGELFF.

The CDR3 DNA reads TGTGCCAGCAGTGAGATAGGACAGGACGAGCAGTACGTC. This sequence encodes CASSEIGQDEQYV. The rearrangement uses TRBV25-1 and TRBJ2-7; TRBD1 matches at 7 bases. The CDR3 length is 13 residues. Trimming took 3 bases from V and 5 from J; bases not matched to a gene: 4. Looked up from germline, CDR1 is MGHDK and CDR2 is SYGVNS.

Ten or more counts support this clonotype. The chain carries TRBV24-1 and TRBJ2-1; TRBD2 aligns across 8 bases. The V gene end was trimmed by 9 bases and the J gene end by 9 bases; junction bases not matched to a gene: 9. This CDR3 spans 13 amino acids. Per germline, CDR1 KGHDR and CDR2 SFDVKD. CDR3: CATSGTRMAEQFF. The CDR3 DNA reads TGTGCCACCTCCGGGACTAGGATGGCTGAGCAGTTCTTC.

This clonotype was detected ten times or more. The chain has TRBV14 and TRBJ1-2; a weak D match, TRBD1 (6 bases). The germline CDR1 and CDR2 sequences are SGHDN and FVKESK. The CDR3 consists of 14 residues. V gave up 4 bases and J gave up 5 bases, with 14 bases separating them. The CDR3 DNA follows: TGTGCCAGCAGCCTATTCCAGGGGCGATATGGCTACACCTTC. Protein sequence: CASSLFQGRYGYTF.

This chain joins TRBV2 and TRBJ2-1, with D unresolved. Germline values: CDR1 SNHLY, CDR2 FYNNEI. This CDR3 is built from 13 residues. V was cut by 4 bases and J by 7 bases, with 11 bases left in between. The chain's CDR3 is CASSGPSRNEQFF. Written as DNA, the CDR3 is TGTGCCAGCAGTGGGCCTAGTAGGAATGAGCAGTTCTTC.

The table lists this clonotype with many counts. The chain links TRBV3-1 to TRBJ2-1; 7 positions agree with TRBD2. Germline loops: CDR1 LGHDT, CDR2 YNNKEL (reference sequence). The CDR3 length is 16 residues. V was clipped by 5 bases and J by 3 bases; unmatched bases: 10. The DNA for the CDR3 is TGTGCCAGCAGCGATATAAGCGGGGCCCTCTACAATGAGCAGTTCTTC. Translation: CASSDISGALYNEQFF.

At least ten counts were recorded for this clonotype. The chain couples TRBV7-9 to TRBJ1-4; tentatively, D is TRBD1 (5 bases). This CDR3 contains 15 residues. Trimming took 1 base from V and 6 from J, leaving 12 bases between them. Germline CDR1 SEHNR, CDR2 FQNEAQ (reference sequence). This CDR3 is CASSLGDSGHEKLFF. In DNA, the CDR3 is TGTGCCAGCAGCTTAGGAGACAGTGGCCATGAAAAACTGTTTTTT.

This clonotype was seen at least ten times. V gene TRBV2 combines with J gene TRBJ2-2, with 8 bases aligning to TRBD1. J was trimmed by 4 bases and V by 4 bases; bases with no gene match: 5. The CDR3 contains 15 residues. Germline V gene data show CDR1 as SNHLY and CDR2 as FYNNEI. The CDR3 reads CASSAGQGSTGELFF. CDR3 nucleotide sequence: TGTGCCAGCAGTGCTGGACAGGGTAGCACCGGGGAGCTGTTTTTT.

Comment on this clonotype: Germline is not matched at one junction end, which may reflect a read error. The chain joins TRBV12-3 or TRBV12-4 to TRBJ2-3; 7 bases fit TRBD2. The CDR3 sequence is 13 residues long. The CDR3 loop reads CASRGGSRDTQYF. CDR3 coding DNA: TGTGCCAGCAGGGGCGGGAGCAGAGATACGCAGTATTTT.

The chain has TRBV9 and TRBJ2-3; D is possibly TRBD1 or TRBD2 (7 bases each). The CDR3 totals 15 residues. V lost 9 bases and J lost 2, with 19 bases in between. Germline assignment: CDR1 SGDLS and CDR2 YYNGEE. CDR3 nucleotides: TGTGCCACAAACAGGGGCGGGAGAACCACAGATACGCAGTATTTT. Encoded protein: CATNRGGRTTDTQYF.

This clonotype was detected a few times. V gene TRBV7-9 combines with J gene TRBJ1-3; no firm D call. The ends were cut back, 3 bases at V and 0 bases at J, with 6 bases in the middle. The V gene's germline CDR1 is SEHNR and CDR2 FQNEAQ (reference sequence). The CDR3 spans 14 residues. CDR3 sequence: CASSFSTSGNTIYF. The DNA for the CDR3 is TGTGCCAGCAGCTTCAGCACCTCTGGAAACACCATATATTTT.

This clonotype has a count of ten or more. The rearrangement uses TRBV6-1 and TRBJ1-4; D may be TRBD1 (6 bases). Germline V lookup: CDR1 MNHNS, CDR2 SASEGT. V was shortened by 6 bases and J by 8 bases, with 22 bases between the two germline ends. This CDR3 is 16 amino acids long. The CDR3 DNA follows: TGTGCCAGCAGCGGAAGGGGGGTAGAGGGCAAGGAAAAACTGTTTTTT. Translating it yields CASSGRGVEGKEKLFF.

In regard to this clonotype: With a much larger clone just one base away, this may be a read error. CDR3 nucleotide sequence: TGTGCCAGTAATATCGGCGCGGGACCTGGAAACACCATATATTTT. It codes for CASNIGAGPGNTIYF. The chain links TRBV19 to TRBJ1-3; perhaps TRBD1 as D (5 bases). The V and J ends lost 7 bases and 2 bases respectively, with 15 bases between them. CDR1 and CDR2 from the germline V gene are LNHDA and SQIVND (reference sequence). The CDR3 totals 15 residues. Full variable domain (outside the CDR3, taken from reference TRBV19 and TRBJ1-3): DGGITQSPKYLFRKEGQNVTLSCEQNLNHDAMYWYRQDPGQGLRLIYYSQIVNDFQKGDIAEGYSVSREKKESFPLTVTSAQKNPTAFYLCASNIGAGPGNTIYFGEGSWLTVV.

A remark on this clonotype: This may be a read error: a much more frequent sequence differs by one nucleotide. The CDR3 sequence: CASSLSQYNGQFF. The CDR3 nucleotides are TGTGCCAGCAGCTTATCGCAGTACAATGGGCAGTTCTTC. V usage is TRBV7-9 and J usage is TRBJ2-1; D call uncertain. The CDR3 spans 13 residues. Germline V gives CDR1 SEHNR, CDR2 FQNEAQ (reference sequence).

The genes are TRBV4-1 and TRBJ2-3; the match to TRBD2 covers 10 bases. With V trimmed by 2 bases and J by 2 bases, 13 bases remained unmatched. The length of the CDR3 is 19 residues. Per the germline V gene, CDR1 is MGHRA and CDR2 is YSYEKL. CDR3 in amino acids: CASSQLGGASGSHTDTQYF. The CDR3 DNA reads TGCGCCAGCAGCCAATTAGGGGGGGCTAGCGGGAGCCACACAGATACGCAGTATTTT.

This clonotype was picked up many times. CDR3 residues: CASSPSGFHEQYV. In DNA, the CDR3 is TGCGCCAGCAGCCCTAGCGGCTTTCACGAGCAGTACGTC. The J gene is TRBJ2-7, the V gene TRBV5-1; TRBD2 aligns across 7 bases. The germline gives CDR1 SGHRS, CDR2 YFSETQ. This CDR3 is 13 amino acids long. J was trimmed by 5 bases and V by 4 bases; bases with no gene match: 6.

Many counts were recorded for this clonotype. The chain employs TRBV19 and TRBJ1-1; 7 bases are shared with TRBD1. V dropped 3 bases and J dropped 2; count of bases not matched to a gene: 27. Germline values: CDR1 LNHDA, CDR2 SQIVND (reference sequence). The CDR3 has 22 amino acids. The CDR3 loop is CASSIYSRGDFPTYTRNTEAFF. The CDR3 DNA sequence: TGTGCCAGTAGTATCTATAGCAGGGGGGACTTCCCGACCTACACCCGAAACACTGAAGCTTTCTTT.

The gene calls are TRBV20-1 and TRBJ2-7; the match to TRBD2 covers 9 bases. The CDR3 sequence is 16 residues long. Germline CDR1 is DFQATT and CDR2 is SNEGSKA (reference sequence). With V trimmed by 4 bases and J by 4 bases, 14 bases remained unmatched. The CDR3 loop reads CSAKRVAGASGYEQYF. For the CDR3, the DNA is TGCAGTGCTAAAAGGGTAGCGGGAGCCTCGGGGTACGAGCAGTACTTC.

The sample holds many counts of this clonotype. This chain connects TRBV12-3 or TRBV12-4 to TRBJ1-2; D is unresolved. The CDR3 is 12 amino acids. V lost 3 bases to trimming and J lost 3 bases, with 5 bases between them. CDR3 region: CASSFSDYGYTF. CDR3 DNA: TGTGCCAGCAGTTTCTCAGACTATGGCTACACCTTC.

Many counts were recorded for this clonotype. The CDR3: CASSTGRGSYEQYF. CDR3 sequence (DNA): TGTGCCAGTAGTACTGGCCGGGGATCCTACGAGCAGTACTTC. The chain employs TRBV19 and TRBJ2-7, with a weak D call TRBD2 (5 bases). The CDR3 length is 14 residues. Germline CDR1 is LNHDA and CDR2 is SQIVND (reference sequence). V was clipped by 4 bases and J by 1 base, with 11 bases between them. Supplemented by reference TRBV19 and TRBJ2-7, the full variable domain reads DGGITQSPKYLFRKEGQNVTLSCEQNLNHDAMYWYRQDPGQGLRLIYYSQIVNDFQKGDIAEGYSVSREKKESFPLTVTSAQKNPTAFYLCASSTGRGSYEQYFGPGTRLTVT.

The rearrangement joins TRBV7-9 to TRBJ1-2, with D unclear. V was pared by 0 bases and J by 4 bases, with 9 bases between. The CDR3 covers 14 residues. Germline lookup yields CDR1 SEHNR and CDR2 FQNEAQ (reference sequence). In nucleotides, the CDR3 is TGTGCCAGCAGCTTAGCCGAGAGAGCCTATGGCTACACCTTC. Residues: CASSLAERAYGYTF.

The chain couples TRBV19 to TRBJ2-1; 11 positions match TRBD2. Unmatched junction bases numbered 11, after V lost 5 bases and J lost 8 bases. The CDR3 has 16 amino acids. Germline V gene lookup returns CDR1 LNHDA and CDR2 SQIVND (reference sequence). The CDR3 DNA reads as TGTGCCAGTAGTCCCGAGGGACTAGCGGCGAGGGATGAGCAGTTCTTC. Its translation: CASSPEGLAARDEQFF.

Regarding this clonotype: This may be a read error: a much more frequent sequence differs by one nucleotide. The conserved final phenylalanine or tryptophan is absent from the CDR3, which likely points to a read error. The CDR3 region has the DNA TGCAGCGTTGAGCGGACAGGGGGTTTCACTGAAGCTTTCATT. It is translated as CSVERTGGFTEAFI. The chain has TRBV29-1 and TRBJ1-1; 10 nucleotides line up with TRBD1. This CDR3 spans 14 amino acids. The V gene end was trimmed by 3 bases and the J gene end by 4 bases; junction bases not matched to a gene: 5. Germline CDR1 and CDR2: SQVTM and ANQGSEA.

Many counts were recorded for this clonotype. The rearrangement joins TRBV3-1 to TRBJ2-1, with TRBD1 matching 8 bases. Germline values: CDR1 LGHDT, CDR2 YNNKEL (reference sequence). After removal of 2 bases from V and 8 bases from J, the junction contained 8 bases not matched to a gene. There are 15 residues in the CDR3. The CDR3 coding sequence is TGTGCCAGCAGCCAAACGAACATCAGGGGGCATGAGCAGTTCTTC. It encodes CASSQTNIRGHEQFF.

In its sample, this clonotype was seen many times. The genes are TRBV6-6 and TRBJ2-1; perhaps D is TRBD1 or TRBD2 (5 bases each). Germline values: CDR1 MNHNY, CDR2 SVGAGI (reference sequence). Deletions cut 0 bases from V and 4 bases from J, with 19 bases between. The length of the CDR3 is 18 residues. CDR3: CASSYSILGERTYNEQFF. The CDR3 DNA reads TGTGCCAGCAGTTACTCGATCTTGGGGGAGCGGACTTACAATGAGCAGTTCTTC.

This clonotype was seen ten or more times. The J gene is TRBJ1-3, the V gene TRBV12-3 or TRBV12-4; D might be TRBD1 (5 bases). V was cut by 3 bases and J by 2 bases, with 8 bases left in between. The CDR3 covers 14 residues. CDR3 loop: CASSFTGAGNTIYF. In nucleotides, the CDR3 is TGTGCCAGCAGTTTCACAGGAGCTGGAAACACCATATATTTT.

The chain uses TRBV5-6 and TRBJ2-1; tentatively, D is TRBD2 (5 bases). CDR1 SGHDT and CDR2 YYEEEE come from the germline V gene. Trimming stripped 3 bases from V and 15 bases from J, with 13 bases between. The CDR3 has 11 amino acids. CDR3 sequence reads: CASSSGRGGFF. DNA of the CDR3: TGTGCCAGCAGCTCCGGCCGAGGAGGGTTCTTC.

This clonotype was seen ten or more times. The chain combines TRBV10-3 with TRBJ2-1; maybe TRBD1 (6 bases). The germline gives CDR1 ENHRY, CDR2 SYGVKD. Trimming shortened V by 6 bases and J by 4 bases, and 16 bases separated the two germline ends. CDR3 size: 15 residues. CDR3 DNA sequence: TGTGCCATCAGCCAGGAACAGGGTCCGTACAATGAGCAGTTCTTC. The encoded protein is CAISQEQGPYNEQFF.

The table lists this clonotype with many counts. The V call is TRBV20-1, the J call TRBJ1-1; the D gene is possibly TRBD1 (5 bases). CDR3 length: 12 amino acids. V lost 6 bases to trimming and J lost 5 bases, with 13 bases between them. Germline V gene data show CDR1 as DFQATT and CDR2 as SNEGSKA (reference sequence). The CDR3, as DNA: TGCAGTGCCCGGCGGGGCCGGACTGAAGCTTTCTTT. This translates into CSARRGRTEAFF.

Ten or more counts support this clonotype. V gene TRBV11-2 combines with J gene TRBJ2-3, with TRBD2 as a possible D gene (6 bases). There are 16 residues in the CDR3. From germline, CDR1 is SGHAT and CDR2 FQNNGV. V lost 2 bases and J 2 bases, leaving 14 bases between the germline ends. This CDR3 is CASSLIFAGFTDTQYF. The DNA for the CDR3 is TGTGCCAGCAGCTTAATTTTCGCGGGGTTCACAGATACGCAGTATTTT.

This clonotype was seen ten or more times. The V call is TRBV12-3 or TRBV12-4, the J call TRBJ2-7; D could derive from TRBD1 or TRBD2 (5 bases each). The V gene lost 6 bases and the J gene lost 0 bases, with 12 bases spanning the gap. This CDR3 comprises 14 residues. CDR3 protein: CASRPGDPSYEQYF. The CDR3 nucleotides are TGTGCCAGCAGACCCGGGGACCCCTCCTACGAGCAGTACTTC.